This TCR beta chain was sequenced for a study of OX40 agonist ivuxolimab in advanced cancers. Using immunoSEQ multiplex PCR, the repertoire was profiled, and TCRdb retains in-frame clones only, with some absent. The sample holds over 55,000 clones, 80% to 85% seen once. There are 14 residues in the CDR3. Germline loops: CDR1 SNHLY, CDR2 FYNNEI. V dropped 7 bases and J dropped 0 bases, with 10 bases sitting between them. Sequencing used CD4+ or CD8+ T cells sorted from blood, obtained in a trial of the OX40 agonist ivuxolimab. This sequence was found in an adult with an advanced solid tumor such as melanoma, head and neck, liver or kidney cancer. V usage is TRBV2 and J usage is TRBJ1-5; D not certain. This CDR3 is CASKRGSSNQPQHF. As DNA, the CDR3 is TGTGCCAGCAAGCGGGGTTCTAGCAATCAGCCCCAGCATTTT.